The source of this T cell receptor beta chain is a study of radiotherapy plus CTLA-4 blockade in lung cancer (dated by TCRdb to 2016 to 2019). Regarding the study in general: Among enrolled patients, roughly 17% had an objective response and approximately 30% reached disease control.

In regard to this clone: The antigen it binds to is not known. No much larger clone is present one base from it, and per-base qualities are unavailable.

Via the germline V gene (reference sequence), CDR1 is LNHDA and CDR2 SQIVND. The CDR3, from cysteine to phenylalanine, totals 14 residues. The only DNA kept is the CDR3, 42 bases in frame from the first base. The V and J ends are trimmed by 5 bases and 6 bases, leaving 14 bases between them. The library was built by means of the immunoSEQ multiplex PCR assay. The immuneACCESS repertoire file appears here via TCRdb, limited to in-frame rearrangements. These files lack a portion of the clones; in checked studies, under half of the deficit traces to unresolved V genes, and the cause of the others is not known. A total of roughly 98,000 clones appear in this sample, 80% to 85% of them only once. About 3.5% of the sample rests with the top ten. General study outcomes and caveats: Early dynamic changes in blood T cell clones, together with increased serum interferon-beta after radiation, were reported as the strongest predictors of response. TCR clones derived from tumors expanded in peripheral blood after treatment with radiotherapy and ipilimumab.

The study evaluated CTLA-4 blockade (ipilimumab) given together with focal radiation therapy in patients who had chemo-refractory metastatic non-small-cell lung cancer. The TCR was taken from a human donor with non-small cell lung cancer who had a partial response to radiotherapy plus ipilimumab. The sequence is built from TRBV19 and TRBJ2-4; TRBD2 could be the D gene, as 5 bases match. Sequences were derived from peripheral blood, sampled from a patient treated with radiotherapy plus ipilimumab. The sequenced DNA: TGTGCCAGTAGTGTTCGGGGTAGTCCAAACATTCAGTACTTC. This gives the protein CASSVRGSPNIQYF. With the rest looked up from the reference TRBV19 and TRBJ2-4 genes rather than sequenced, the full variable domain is DGGITQSPKYLFRKEGQNVTLSCEQNLNHDAMYWYRQDPGQGLRLIYYSQIVNDFQKGDIAEGYSVSREKKESFPLTVTSAQKNPTAFYLCASSVRGSPNIQYFGAGTRLSVL.